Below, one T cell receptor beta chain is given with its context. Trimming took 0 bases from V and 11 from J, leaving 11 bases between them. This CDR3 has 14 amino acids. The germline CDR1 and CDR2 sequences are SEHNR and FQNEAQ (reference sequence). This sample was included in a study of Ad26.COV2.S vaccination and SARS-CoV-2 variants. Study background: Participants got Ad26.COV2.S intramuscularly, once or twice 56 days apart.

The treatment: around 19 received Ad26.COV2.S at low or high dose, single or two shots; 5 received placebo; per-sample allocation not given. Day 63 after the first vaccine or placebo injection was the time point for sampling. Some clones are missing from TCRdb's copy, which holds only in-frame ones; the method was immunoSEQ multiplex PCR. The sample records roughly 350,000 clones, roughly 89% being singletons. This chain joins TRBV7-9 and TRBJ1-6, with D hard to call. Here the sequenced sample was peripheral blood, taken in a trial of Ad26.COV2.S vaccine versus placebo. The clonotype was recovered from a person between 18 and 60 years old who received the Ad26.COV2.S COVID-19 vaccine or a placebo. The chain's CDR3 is CASSLAGANTPLHF. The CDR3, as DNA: TGTGCCAGCAGCTTAGCGGGAGCAAATACACCCCTCCACTTT.